This passage covers 30 T cell receptor beta chains from one sample sequenced in a study of cytomegalovirus exposure and HLA in healthy donors. Vbeta (60) and Jbeta (13) primers were used in the PCR. Clones were read by immunoSEQ multiplex PCR, and TCRdb kept only the in-frame ones, dropping some. The profile shows fewer than 200,000 clones, approximately 80% of them singletons. Input material: PBMCs. These receptors were taken from a man aged 18 to 29 in good health and CMV-seropositive.

This clone appeared once. The genes are TRBV27 and TRBJ1-4; D gene ambiguous. The V gene lost 5 bases and the J gene lost 4 bases, with 11 bases spanning the gap. The CDR3 totals 14 residues. Germline lookup yields CDR1 MNHEY and CDR2 SMNVEV (reference sequence). Here the CDR3 DNA reads TGTGCCAGCAGTCCCAGGATGATTAATGAAAAACTGTTTTTT. Encoded protein: CASSPRMINEKLFF.

The genes are TRBV27 and TRBJ1-6, with TRBD1 identical over 12 bases. Germline trimming cut 5 bases from V and 10 bases from J; bases unmatched to any gene: 3. This CDR3 is built from 14 residues. CDR1 MNHEY and CDR2 SMNVEV come from the germline V gene (reference sequence). The CDR3 sequence: CASSTGTGGSPLHF. DNA of the CDR3: TGTGCCAGCAGTACCGGGACAGGGGGCTCACCCCTCCACTTT.

The chain recombines TRBV9 with TRBJ1-3; D is uncertain. Germline V gives CDR1 SGDLS, CDR2 YYNGEE. The CDR3 is 16 residues long. The ends were cut back, 0 bases at V and 0 bases at J, with 10 bases in the middle. CDR3 DNA: TGTGCCAGCAGCGTAGATCCATTCGGCTCTGGAAACACCATATATTTT. Translated, it gives CASSVDPFGSGNTIYF.

The V call is TRBV11-2, the J call TRBJ2-2; 9 bases map to TRBD2. The junction had 12 bases not matched to a gene; V was cut back by 3 bases and J by 7 bases. CDR3 length: 17 residues. In germline, CDR1 is SGHAT, CDR2 FQNNGV. In DNA form, the CDR3 reads TGTGCCAGCAGCTTTCCCTCGCTAGCGGGATCCAGCGGGGAGCTGTTTTTT. Encoded protein: CASSFPSLAGSSGELFF.

The rearrangement uses TRBV7-6 and TRBJ1-4, with 10 bases lining up with TRBD1. The germline V gene has CDR1 SGHVS and CDR2 FNYEAQ. Trimming at V came to 5 bases and at J to 10 bases, leaving 7 bases not matched to a gene. This CDR3 has 14 residues. This CDR3 reads CASSPDRGRGKLFF. The CDR3 nucleotides are TGTGCCAGCAGCCCCGACAGGGGGCGAGGAAAACTGTTTTTT.

The rearrangement joins TRBV7-9 to TRBJ1-5, with 7 bases that match TRBD1. The trim removed 6 bases at V and 4 bases at J, leaving 6 bases unmatched. This CDR3 region has 14 residues. CDR1 and CDR2 (germline): SEHNR, FQNEAQ (reference sequence). The CDR3 here is CASSQGDVNQPQHF. In nucleotides, the CDR3 is TGTGCCAGCAGTCAGGGGGATGTAAATCAGCCCCAGCATTTT. The full variable domain, in which reference TRBV7-9 and TRBJ1-5 provide the parts outside the CDR3, is DTGVSQNPRHKITKRGQNVTFRCDPISEHNRLYWYRQTLGQGPEFLTYFQNEAQLEKSRLLSDRFSAERPKGSFSTLEIQRTEQGDSAMYLCASSQGDVNQPQHFGDGTRLSIL.

The chain couples TRBV14 to TRBJ2-7, with 10 nucleotides matching TRBD2. CDR1 and CDR2 (germline): SGHDN, FVKESK. V trimming: 1 base; J trimming: 6 bases; junction bases outside the gene matches: 6. This CDR3 is 15 amino acids long. The CDR3 protein is CASSQVTSGIGEQYF. The CDR3 region has the DNA TGTGCCAGCAGCCAAGTCACTAGCGGGATCGGCGAGCAGTACTTC.

This clone was seen only once. The rearrangement joins TRBV10-3 to TRBJ2-5; 10 nucleotides match TRBD2. Germline CDR1 reads ENHRY; CDR2 reads SYGVKD. The CDR3 has 17 residues. The junction had 19 bases not matched to a gene; V was cut back by 4 bases and J by 11 bases. The CDR3 loop is CAISGDLAGGHLMEQYF. DNA for the CDR3: TGTGCCATCAGTGGGGACTTAGCGGGGGGACACCTAATGGAGCAGTACTTC.

J is TRBJ1-3 and V is TRBV4-2, with D uncertain. The CDR3 loop spans 15 amino acids. V dropped 6 bases and J dropped 0 bases, with 12 bases sitting between them. Germline CDR1 and CDR2: LGHNA and YNFKEQ. The CDR3 DNA reads TGTGCCAGCAGTCAGCGTTCTAGCTCTGGAAACACCATATATTTT. Translation gives CASSQRSSSGNTIYF.

By share, this clone ranks as medium-sized. This chain links TRBV6-4 with TRBJ2-6; D ambiguous. V dropped 3 bases and J dropped 0 bases, with 6 bases sitting between them. This CDR3 contains 15 residues. Germline V CDR1 and CDR2: MRHNA, SNTAGT. The DNA of the CDR3 is TGTGCCAGCAGTGAGTCAAACTCTGGGGCCAACGTCCTGACTTTC. It codes for CASSESNSGANVLTF.

Concerning this clone itself: The conserved closing phenylalanine or tryptophan is absent in this CDR3, likely reflecting a read error. Because the CDR3's place on the DNA is in doubt, the DNA is left out and the CDR3 is given as listed by TCRdb. The chain joins TRBV7-6 to TRBJ1-1; the table's D call TRBD1 went unverified against the DNA. Germline values: CDR1 SGHVS, CDR2 FNYEAQ. The CDR3 is 16 residues long, counting both termini. CDR3 sequence reads: CASSLVVTGSPKRDTL.

This sequence joins TRBV21-1 and TRBJ2-2; the listed D gene, TRBD1, was not tested against the DNA. TRBV21-1 is a pseudogene. There are 19 residues in the CDR3. CDR3 nucleotide sequence: TGTGCCAGCAGCAAAACTCCTTTCCGGGACAGATCGAACACCGGGGAGCTGTTTTTT. Translation: CASSKTPFRDRSNTGELFF.

Only one count was recorded for this clone. J is TRBJ2-3 and V is TRBV9; TRBD2 is a possible D gene (5 bases). V shed 0 bases and J shed 8 bases, with 19 bases lying between them. CDR1 is SGDLS and CDR2 is YYNGEE in the germline V gene. The CDR3 runs to 16 residues. The CDR3 protein is CASSVDGTGLPATQYF. The CDR3 DNA sequence: TGTGCCAGCAGCGTAGACGGAACGGGGTTACCGGCTACGCAGTATTTT.

The rearrangement joins TRBV5-4 to TRBJ2-3; perhaps TRBD2 as D (6 bases). The CDR3 is 13 amino acids. From germline, CDR1 is SGHNT and CDR2 YYREEE (reference sequence). V dropped 0 bases and J dropped 14 bases, with 16 bases sitting between them. The CDR3 loop is CASSLAGTLGPYF. The CDR3 nucleotides read TGTGCCAGCAGCTTGGCCGGGACTTTGGGGCCGTATTTT.

The gene calls are TRBV27 and TRBJ2-1; 11 bases are a match to TRBD1. The germline V gene has CDR1 MNHEY and CDR2 SMNVEV (reference sequence). V trimming: 4 bases; J trimming: 4 bases; junction bases outside the gene matches: 6. The CDR3 contains 16 residues. CDR3 coding DNA: TGTGCCAGCAGTTACGCCGGGACAGGGGGATACAATGAGCAGTTCTTC. This encodes CASSYAGTGGYNEQFF.

CDR3 in amino acids: CASSNGSPAYEQFF. DNA for the CDR3: TGCGCCAGCAGCAACGGGAGTCCGGCGTATGAGCAGTTCTTC. The rearrangement links TRBV5-1 to TRBJ2-1, with D maybe TRBD2 (6 bases). Germline values: CDR1 SGHRS, CDR2 YFSETQ. V lost 4 bases to trimming and J lost 8 bases, with 16 bases between them. The CDR3 extends over 14 amino acids.

This clone was found a few times. V gene TRBV30 combines with J gene TRBJ1-4, with a weak D call TRBD1 (5 bases). The CDR3 length is 15 residues. Trimming took 4 bases from V and 8 from J, leaving 20 bases between them. Looked up from germline, CDR1 is GTSNPN and CDR2 is SVGIG (reference sequence). The CDR3 here is CAWKQGLLGGEKLFF. The CDR3 DNA reads TGTGCCTGGAAACAAGGCCTGCTGGGGGGAGAAAAACTGTTTTTT.

The chain joins TRBV30 to TRBJ2-3; 7 nucleotides line up with TRBD1. The junction had 5 bases not matched to a gene; V was cut back by 2 bases and J by 3 bases. The CDR3 sequence is 14 residues long. Germline-derived CDR1 and CDR2 are GTSNPN and SVGIG (reference sequence). The CDR3, as DNA: TGTGCCTGGAGTAAGGGGGACAGAACAGATACGCAGTATTTT. It is translated as CAWSKGDRTDTQYF.

This clone has just a few counts. The rearrangement joins TRBV5-1 to TRBJ1-2, with TRBD1 as a possible D gene (6 bases). CDR3 size: 14 residues. Germline V CDR1 and CDR2: SGHRS, YFSETQ. V was clipped by 4 bases and J by 2 bases, with 12 bases between them. This CDR3 is CASSPGGRNYGYTF. As DNA, the CDR3 is TGCGCCAGCAGCCCGGGGGGGCGCAACTATGGCTACACCTTC.

This chain links TRBV19 with TRBJ1-1, with D possibly TRBD1 on 6 matching bases. V dropped 5 bases and J dropped 5 bases, with 9 bases sitting between them. This CDR3 contains 12 residues. Germline CDR1 is LNHDA and CDR2 is SQIVND (reference sequence). Here the CDR3 DNA reads TGTGCCAGTAGTGCAGGGGTGACTGAAGCTTTCTTT. This gives the protein CASSAGVTEAFF.

V is TRBV14 and J is TRBJ2-1, with D perhaps matching TRBD1 (5 bases). The V gene lost 2 bases and the J gene lost 15 bases, with 20 bases spanning the gap. Germline-derived CDR1 and CDR2 are SGHDN and FVKESK. The CDR3 is 14 amino acids. CDR3 coding DNA: TGTGCCAGCAGCCAATATTTAGACAGCTTTAGTTCGTTCTTC. It codes for CASSQYLDSFSSFF.

The gene calls are TRBV6-5 and TRBJ2-7; D uncertain. Trimming took off 6 bases at V and 5 bases at J, with 14 bases between the two ends. Germline V gene lookup returns CDR1 MNHEY and CDR2 SVGAGI. This CDR3 has 13 amino acids. The CDR3 here is CASSRTRSHEQYF. For the CDR3, the DNA is TGTGCCAGCAGCCGAACTCGGTCCCACGAGCAGTACTTC.

The sample holds a few counts of this clone. The V call is TRBV18, the J call TRBJ1-5; a possible D gene is TRBD1 (5 bases). Looked up from germline, CDR1 is KGHSH and CDR2 is LQKENI. The CDR3 is made up of 13 amino acids. With 6 bases removed from V and 5 bases from J, the gap between germline ends came to 11 bases. The CDR3 nucleotides are TGTGCCAGCTCTATTGGGGCCGATCAGCCCCAGCATTTT. Protein product: CASSIGADQPQHF.

The chain couples TRBV19 to TRBJ1-2; 8 nucleotides line up with TRBD1. The CDR3 is 14 amino acids. The junction had 10 bases not matched to a gene; V was cut back by 7 bases and J by 6 bases. CDR1 and CDR2 from the germline V gene are LNHDA and SQIVND (reference sequence). DNA of the CDR3: TGTGCCAGTAAGACCCAGGGGGCGAAAGATGGCTACACCTTC. Translating gives CASKTQGAKDGYTF.

The chain uses TRBV11-2 and TRBJ1-1, with a weak D call TRBD1 (6 bases). With 4 bases removed from V and 1 base from J, the gap between germline ends came to 25 bases. Germline CDR1 is SGHAT and CDR2 is FQNNGV. The CDR3 runs to 19 residues. In DNA, the CDR3 is TGTGCCAGCAGCTCCAGACCGACTGGGCTGCAGGGGACGAACACTGAAGCTTTCTTT. Amino acid sequence: CASSSRPTGLQGTNTEAFF.

CDR3 in DNA: TGTGCCAGCAGCTCTAGCGGGGAGCAGTTCTTC. Amino acid sequence: CASSSSGEQFF. The gene calls are TRBV7-3 and TRBJ2-1, with 8 bases identical to TRBD2. The CDR3 is 11 residues long. The V gene end was trimmed by 4 bases and the J gene end by 10 bases; junction bases not matched to a gene: 0. From germline, CDR1 is SGHTA and CDR2 FQGTGA.

The J gene is TRBJ1-3, the V gene TRBV6-1, with D possibly being TRBD1 (6 bases). The CDR3 extends over 14 amino acids. Germline V gives CDR1 MNHNS, CDR2 SASEGT. Trimming stripped 2 bases from V and 2 bases from J, with 7 bases between. The CDR3 bases are TGTGCCAGCAGTGAACCAGGGGCTGGAAACACCATATATTTT. It is translated as CASSEPGAGNTIYF.

The rearrangement joins TRBV11-3 to TRBJ2-2; D unclear. V lost 1 base, J lost 6 bases, and 9 bases lay in between. The germline CDR1 and CDR2 sequences are SGHNT and YENEEA. The CDR3 runs 14 residues. The CDR3 DNA reads as TGTGCCAGCAGCTTAGGCAGATCCTCCGGGGAGCTGTTTTTT. It encodes CASSLGRSSGELFF.

J is TRBJ1-5 and V is TRBV28; D perhaps matches TRBD1 (5 bases). V lost 3 bases and J 5 bases, leaving 11 bases between the germline ends. Germline CDR1 and CDR2: MDHEN and SYDVKM. This CDR3 has 14 amino acids. The CDR3 spells CASSLGGTYQPQHF. The CDR3 nucleotides read TGTGCCAGCAGTTTGGGGGGGACGTATCAGCCCCAGCATTTT.

The CDR3 DNA follows: TGCGCCAGCAGGACTAGCGGGGACCCTTACAATGAGCAGTTCTTC. Its protein is CASRTSGDPYNEQFF. This rearrangement joins TRBV10-2 to TRBJ2-1; the match to TRBD2 covers 11 bases. The CDR3 length is 15 residues. The germline gives CDR1 WSHSY, CDR2 SAAADI. Trimming cost V 6 bases and J 4 bases; bases outside gene matches: 5.